Shown below are 23 T cell receptor beta chains from a single sample sequenced in a study of response to subunit inactivated influenza vaccine. TCRdb used MiXCR to reprocess the RT-PCR reads, holding one entry per CDR3 protein. This table has about 780,000 distinct CDR3 sequences, approximately 17% appearing once. Here the sequenced sample was PBMCs from blood, taken more than 4 days after vaccination. Receptors were obtained from a man in his fifties who received an inactivated influenza vaccine.

This clonotype came up many times. V is TRBV20-1 and J is TRBJ1-1; TRBD1 might be the D (6 bases). This CDR3 region has 14 residues. Germline V gene data show CDR1 as DFQATT and CDR2 as SNEGSKA (reference sequence). V was clipped by 2 bases and J by 6 bases, with 16 bases between them. CDR3 amino acids: CSARKDRGRSEAFF. CDR3 bases: TGCAGTGCTAGAAAAGATAGGGGGAGGTCTGAAGCTTTCTTT.

The rearrangement uses TRBV15 and TRBJ2-2; TRBD1 aligns across 9 bases. Per germline, CDR1 LNHNV and CDR2 YYDKDF (reference sequence). This CDR3 spans 16 amino acids. Trimming cost V 4 bases and J 7 bases; bases outside gene matches: 10. The CDR3 protein is CATSNPGQGFGGELFF. The DNA of the CDR3 is TGTGCCACCAGCAACCCGGGACAGGGATTCGGCGGGGAGCTGTTTTTT.

This rearrangement joins TRBV9 to TRBJ2-7; 15 nucleotides align to TRBD2. The CDR3 is made up of 17 amino acids. The germline gives CDR1 SGDLS, CDR2 YYNGEE. V gave up 4 bases and J gave up 2 bases; unmatched junction bases: 7. The CDR3 reads CASSTGTSGGFTYEQYF. The CDR3, as DNA: TGTGCCAGCAGCACAGGGACTAGCGGGGGGTTTACCTACGAGCAGTACTTC.

This clonotype appeared a few times. V is TRBV12-3 or TRBV12-4 and J is TRBJ2-1, with a tentative D call TRBD2 (5 bases). The CDR3 runs 14 residues. V lost 0 bases, J lost 8 bases, and 11 bases lay in between. CDR3 DNA sequence: TGTGCCAGCAGTTTAGCGCACACCGGGGATGAGCAGTTCTTC. It is translated as CASSLAHTGDEQFF.

This clonotype was counted ten times or more. V is TRBV11-2 and J is TRBJ2-5, with D perhaps matching TRBD1 (5 bases). V was cut by 3 bases and J by 5 bases, with 19 bases left in between. From germline, CDR1 is SGHAT and CDR2 FQNNGV. There are 16 residues in the CDR3. CDR3 sequence: CASSFQGVIGSETQYF. The CDR3 coding sequence is TGTGCCAGCAGCTTCCAAGGGGTTATAGGTTCGGAGACCCAGTACTTC. Full variable domain (outside the CDR3, taken from reference TRBV11-2 and TRBJ2-5): EAGVAQSPRYKIIEKRQSVAFWCNPISGHATLYWYQQILGQGPKLLIQFQNNGVVDDSQLPKDRFSAERLKGVDSTLKIQPAKLEDSAVYLCASSFQGVIGSETQYFGPGTRLLVL.

This clonotype showed up just a few times. The chain employs TRBV7-2 and TRBJ2-3, with 9 bases that match TRBD2. The germline gives CDR1 SGHTA, CDR2 FQGNSA. V was pared by 2 bases and J by 0 bases, with 3 bases of the junction left unmatched. The length of the CDR3 is 16 residues. In DNA form, the CDR3 reads TGTGCCAGCAGCTTATACCTAGCGGGAAGCACAGATACGCAGTATTTT. Translating gives CASSLYLAGSTDTQYF.

This clonotype was picked up a small number of times. V usage is TRBV7-2 and J usage is TRBJ2-1; 7 bases match TRBD2. Germline assignment: CDR1 SGHTA and CDR2 FQGNSA. This CDR3 has 15 residues. Germline trimming cut 1 base from V and 4 bases from J; bases unmatched to any gene: 4. CDR3 in DNA: TGTGCCAGCAGCTTAGTGCCAGCGGGGTACAATGAGCAGTTCTTC. Translated, it gives CASSLVPAGYNEQFF.

This clonotype was seen more than once but under ten times. The rearrangement uses TRBV6-5 and TRBJ2-7; D is possibly TRBD2 (6 bases). Trimming removed 0 bases from V and 6 bases from J, with 12 bases in between. The CDR3 sequence is 14 residues long. Germline V gene data show CDR1 as MNHEY and CDR2 as SVGAGI. The CDR3 coding sequence is TGTGCCAGCAGTTACTCAGGGAGGACTGGCGAGCAGTACTTC. This codes for CASSYSGRTGEQYF.

V usage is TRBV20-1 and J usage is TRBJ2-5, with D perhaps TRBD2 (6 bases). Trimming took off 4 bases at V and 4 bases at J, with 22 bases between the two ends. The CDR3 loop spans 16 amino acids. The V gene's germline CDR1 is DFQATT and CDR2 SNEGSKA (reference sequence). CDR3 nucleotide sequence: TGCAGTGCTACCCAGACTATCGGGAGACCGGGAGAGACCCAGTACTTC. The encoded protein is CSATQTIGRPGETQYF.

V gene TRBV5-6 combines with J gene TRBJ2-3; 9 bases align to TRBD1. Per germline, CDR1 SGHDT and CDR2 YYEEEE. The CDR3 covers 19 residues. The ends lost 0 bases at V and 0 bases at J; junction bases unmatched: 11. CDR3 in amino acids: CASSLGPGQGDFSTDTQYF. The CDR3 DNA reads TGTGCCAGCAGCTTGGGCCCGGGACAGGGAGATTTTAGCACAGATACGCAGTATTTT. The entire variable domain, with the rest obtained from reference TRBV5-6 and TRBJ2-3, is as follows: DAGVTQSPTHLIKTRGQQVTLRCSPKSGHDTVSWYQQALGQGPQFIFQYYEEEERQRGNFPDRFSGHQFPNYSSELNVNALLLGDSALYLCASSLGPGQGDFSTDTQYFGPGTRLTVL.

The chain has TRBV7-2 and TRBJ1-2; D remains unclear. Deletions cut 0 bases from V and 2 bases from J, with 10 bases between. Germline lookup yields CDR1 SGHTA and CDR2 FQGNSA. CDR3 length: 15 residues. The CDR3 here is CASSLAIDGNYGYTF. The CDR3 nucleotides read TGTGCCAGCAGCTTAGCTATTGACGGAAACTATGGCTACACCTTC.

This clonotype has more than one count but fewer than ten. J is TRBJ2-1 and V is TRBV5-8; TRBD2 might be the D (5 bases). The CDR3 is made up of 14 amino acids. The germline gives CDR1 SGHTS, CDR2 YDEGEE. Between the trimmed V and J ends, which lost 9 bases and 8 bases, there was a span of 21 bases. The CDR3 sequence: CANNGGNTGDEQFF. The CDR3, as DNA: TGTGCCAATAATGGAGGCAATACGGGCGATGAGCAGTTCTTC.

This clonotype was seen only a few times. The chain joins TRBV6-2 or TRBV6-3 to TRBJ1-5, with D unclear. V was pared by 1 base and J by 2 bases, with 9 bases between. CDR1 and CDR2 (germline): MNHEY, SVGEGT. This CDR3 has 15 amino acids. CDR3 protein: CASSYLEVGNQPQHF. DNA of the CDR3: TGTGCCAGCAGTTACTTGGAGGTCGGCAATCAGCCCCAGCATTTT.

This clonotype was seen only a few times. V gene TRBV5-5 combines with J gene TRBJ2-5; no clear D gene. Trimming stripped 5 bases from V and 4 bases from J, with 6 bases between. The CDR3 is 11 residues long. The germline V gene has CDR1 SGHKS and CDR2 YYEKEE (reference sequence). The CDR3 DNA reads TGTGCCAGCAGAGTTACAGAGACCCAGTACTTC. Translation: CASRVTETQYF.

The V call is TRBV6-2 or TRBV6-3, the J call TRBJ2-7, with 10 positions matching TRBD1. The V gene's germline CDR1 is MNHEY and CDR2 SVGEGT. The CDR3 length is 16 residues. V was pared by 5 bases and J by 5 bases, with 12 bases of the junction left unmatched. DNA of the CDR3: TGTGCCAGCAGTGAAATCGGTAAGGGACAGGGGCACGAGCAGTACTTC. Residues: CASSEIGKGQGHEQYF.

V and J are TRBV20-1 and TRBJ2-1, with 10 bases that match TRBD2. Germline V gene data show CDR1 as DFQATT and CDR2 as SNEGSKA (reference sequence). V was pared by 1 base and J by 6 bases, with 6 bases of the junction left unmatched. The CDR3 consists of 15 residues. CDR3 sequence reads: CSARAIAGGGNEQFF. The CDR3 DNA sequence: TGCAGTGCTAGAGCGATAGCGGGGGGCGGCAATGAGCAGTTCTTC.

The chain combines TRBV5-1 with TRBJ2-7, with 10 nucleotides matching TRBD1. The CDR3 is 15 residues long. In germline, CDR1 is SGHRS, CDR2 YFSETQ. Germline trimming cut 0 bases from V and 5 bases from J; bases unmatched to any gene: 5. The CDR3: CASSLGTGGFDEQYF. CDR3 nucleotides: TGCGCCAGCAGCTTGGGGACAGGGGGTTTCGACGAGCAGTACTTC.

This sequence joins TRBV14 and TRBJ1-2; tentative D call: TRBD1 (5 bases). Germline lookup yields CDR1 SGHDN and CDR2 FVKESK. The CDR3 runs to 15 residues. V dropped 3 bases and J dropped 0 bases, with 11 bases sitting between them. CDR3 region: CASSQRRDPNYGYTF. The CDR3 DNA reads TGTGCCAGCAGCCAGAGACGGGACCCTAACTATGGCTACACCTTC.

The chain joins TRBV18 to TRBJ2-3; TRBD2 matches 11 bases. Germline V gene sequence: CDR1 KGHSH, CDR2 LQKENI. There are 18 residues in the CDR3. The junction had 8 bases not matched to a gene; V was cut back by 3 bases and J by 0 bases. The CDR3: CASSPTSGSLFSTDTQYF. In nucleotides, the CDR3 is TGTGCCAGCTCACCCACTAGCGGGAGCCTGTTTAGCACAGATACGCAGTATTTT. The full variable domain, rest sourced from reference TRBV18 and TRBJ2-3, is NAGVMQNPRHLVRRRGQEARLRCSPMKGHSHVYWYRQLPEEGLKFMVYLQKENIIDESGMPKERFSAEFPKEGPSILRIQQVVRGDSAAYFCASSPTSGSLFSTDTQYFGPGTRLTVL.

This clonotype turned up a few times. This chain connects TRBV9 to TRBJ2-1; TRBD2 might be the D (5 bases). CDR1 is SGDLS and CDR2 is YYNGEE in the germline V gene. The CDR3 consists of 12 residues. V lost 2 bases and J lost 9, with 9 bases in between. The chain's CDR3 is CASSVFEGEQFF. The DNA for the CDR3 is TGTGCCAGCAGCGTGTTCGAGGGTGAGCAGTTCTTC.

This clonotype was detected a few times. This CDR3 is CASSILMAGELFF. DNA of the CDR3: TGTGCCAGTAGTATCCTCATGGCCGGGGAGCTGTTTTTT. The gene calls are TRBV19 and TRBJ2-2; no clear D. The germline gives CDR1 LNHDA, CDR2 SQIVND (reference sequence). The V end was cut by 3 bases, the J end by 6 bases, with 8 bases between. The CDR3 is 13 residues long.

This chain connects TRBV6-5 to TRBJ2-1, with D possibly being TRBD2 (5 bases). CDR3 size: 18 residues. Trimming pared 2 bases from V and 5 bases from J, leaving 22 bases between. Germline V CDR1 and CDR2: MNHEY, SVGAGI. The CDR3 here is CASSYESSLLASHNEQFF. The DNA of the CDR3 is TGTGCCAGCAGTTACGAATCCTCCCTGCTAGCTTCCCACAATGAGCAGTTCTTC.

The table lists this clonotype with many counts. The chain employs TRBV20-1 and TRBJ2-2; possibly TRBD1 for D (5 bases). The CDR3 has 14 residues. V lost 6 bases, J lost 1 base, and 12 bases lay in between. Germline values: CDR1 DFQATT, CDR2 SNEGSKA (reference sequence). The CDR3 coding sequence is TGCAGTGCGGTGGGGCTCTTGAACACCGGGGAGCTGTTTTTT. Amino acid sequence: CSAVGLLNTGELFF.